The rows below give T cell receptor beta chains drawn from one sample of a study of cytomegalovirus exposure and HLA in healthy donors. The table came from immunoSEQ multiplex PCR; TCRdb's copy has only in-frame clones and leaves some out. The data hold 150,000 to 160,000 clones, with about four fifths observed a single time. Sequencing used PBMCs. These receptors were taken from a man between 18 and 29 years old in good health and CMV-seronegative. CDR3s include the opening cysteine and the closing phenylalanine or tryptophan. The D gene is left open where the match is weak. Clone size is stated in some rows and not others, as once, few, many or a class when expanded.

length: 16
D: -
size: -
J: TRBJ1-2
V: TRBV2
CDR3: CASSASLLREHYGYTF
DNA: TGTGCCAGCAGTGCTTCCCTTTTGAGGGAGCACTATGGCTACACCTTC

length: 18
D: TRBD1
size: -
J: TRBJ2-5
V: TRBV4-1
CDR3: CASSQDSYGTGGQETQYF
DNA: TGCGCCAGCAGCCAAGATTCTTACGGGACAGGGGGGCAAGAGACCCAGTACTTC

length: 14
D: -
size: -
J: TRBJ2-2
V: TRBV2
CDR3: CASSQASSTGELFF
DNA: TGTGCCAGCAGTCAGGCGAGTAGCACCGGGGAGCTGTTTTTT

length: 14
D: -
size: -
J: TRBJ1-1
V: TRBV11-2
CDR3: CASSYTGFDTEAFF
DNA: TGTGCCAGCAGCTATACAGGGTTTGACACTGAAGCTTTCTTT

length: 11
D: -
size: -
J: TRBJ2-7
V: TRBV27
CDR3: CASRPEYEQYF
DNA: TGTGCCAGCAGACCAGAATACGAGCAGTACTTC

length: 15
D: -
size: -
J: TRBJ2-6
V: TRBV4-3
CDR3: CASSQFLSGANGLTF
DNA: TGCGCCAGCAGCCAATTCCTGTCTGGGGCCAACGGCCTGACTTTC

length: 15
D: TRBD1
size: -
J: TRBJ2-7
V: TRBV10-3
CDR3: CAISETGTGSYEQYF
DNA: TGTGCCATCAGTGAGACCGGGACAGGCTCCTACGAGCAGTACTTC

length: 16
D: -
size: -
J: TRBJ1-4
V: TRBV19
CDR3: CASSIGTGVSNEKLFF
DNA: TGTGCCAGTAGTATTGGTACGGGGGTTAGTAATGAAAAACTGTTTTTT

length: 14
D: -
size: -
J: TRBJ2-1
V: TRBV9
CDR3: CASSVSPTYNEQFF
DNA: TGTGCCAGCAGCGTAAGCCCGACATACAATGAGCAGTTCTTC

length: 14
D: -
size: few
J: TRBJ2-5
V: TRBV7-9
CDR3: CASSPWRGQETQYF
DNA: TGTGCCAGCAGCCCTTGGAGAGGCCAAGAGACCCAGTACTTC

length: 16
D: -
size: -
J: TRBJ1-1
V: TRBV5-1
CDR3: CASSLVAETANTEAFF
DNA: TGCGCCAGCAGCTTGGTAGCCGAGACAGCAAACACTGAAGCTTTCTTT

length: 15
D: -
size: -
J: TRBJ2-7
V: TRBV6-5
CDR3: CASSNSLGGDYEQYF
DNA: TGTGCCAGCAGTAACAGCCTAGGGGGTGACTACGAGCAGTACTTC

length: 16
D: TRBD1
size: -
J: TRBJ2-7
V: TRBV4-2
CDR3: CASSQDWGTGAYEQYF
DNA: TGTGCCAGCAGCCAAGATTGGGGGACAGGGGCCTACGAGCAGTACTTC

length: 11
D: -
size: few
J: TRBJ2-1
V: TRBV27
CDR3: CASIRYNEQFF
DNA: TGTGCCAGCATCCGTTACAATGAGCAGTTCTTC

length: 13
D: -
size: -
J: TRBJ1-2
V: TRBV13
CDR3: CASSLVRFGGYTF
DNA: TGTGCCAGCAGCTTAGTCAGGTTTGGAGGCTACACCTTC

length: 15
D: -
size: -
J: TRBJ1-2
V: TRBV7-9
CDR3: CASSSAGEGLQGYTF
DNA: TGTGCCAGCAGCTCGGCTGGGGAGGGACTACAAGGCTACACCTTC

length: 15
D: -
size: -
J: TRBJ2-7
V: TRBV19
CDR3: CASSIGTRGSYEQYF
DNA: TGTGCCAGTAGTATTGGTACCCGAGGTTCCTACGAGCAGTACTTC

length: 15
D: -
size: -
J: TRBJ2-1
V: TRBV30
CDR3: CAWSDGPGVGDEQFF
DNA: TGTGCCTGGAGTGACGGGCCCGGGGTAGGTGATGAGCAGTTCTTC

length: 14
D: -
size: -
J: TRBJ2-1
V: TRBV18
CDR3: CASSPNPRSPEQFF
DNA: TGTGCCAGCTCACCAAACCCGCGGTCTCCTGAGCAGTTCTTC

length: 13
D: -
size: -
J: TRBJ1-6
V: TRBV19
CDR3: CASSIQGHGPLHF
DNA: TGTGCCAGTAGTATTCAGGGGCACGGGCCCCTCCACTTT

length: 14
D: -
size: -
J: TRBJ1-6
V: TRBV10-3
CDR3: CAIRVAGGDSPLHF
DNA: TGTGCCATCAGGGTAGCCGGGGGTGATTCACCCCTCCACTTT

length: 13
D: TRBD1
size: -
J: TRBJ1-2
V: TRBV7-2
CDR3: CASSFTGVYGYTF
DNA: TGTGCCAGCAGCTTCACAGGGGTCTATGGCTACACCTTC

length: 15
D: TRBD1
size: -
J: TRBJ1-1
V: TRBV10-3
CDR3: CAISEPGQGLHEAFF
DNA: TGTGCCATCAGTGAGCCCGGACAGGGATTACATGAAGCTTTCTTT

length: 16
D: -
size: -
J: TRBJ1-1
V: TRBV29-1
CDR3: CSAKLVWGGSGTEAFF
DNA: TGCAGCGCGAAGTTAGTCTGGGGGGGGAGTGGCACTGAAGCTTTCTTT

length: 17
D: -
size: -
J: TRBJ1-1
V: TRBV7-9
CDR3: CASSSTGIRRENTEAFF
DNA: TGTGCCAGCAGCTCTACGGGAATAAGGAGGGAAAACACTGAAGCTTTCTTT

length: 16
D: -
size: -
J: TRBJ2-2
V: TRBV5-5
CDR3: CASSPQDRFLTGELFF
DNA: TGTGCCAGCAGCCCACAGGACAGATTTTTGACCGGGGAGCTGTTTTTT

length: 14
D: -
size: -
J: TRBJ1-1
V: TRBV7-9
CDR3: CASSLARGRTEAFF
DNA: TGTGCCAGCAGCTTAGCGCGGGGGCGCACTGAAGCTTTCTTT

length: 16
D: TRBD2
size: once
J: TRBJ2-7
V: TRBV7-6
CDR3: CASSLGPAGGRNEQYF
DNA: TGTGCCAGCAGCTTAGGTCCGGCGGGGGGGCGGAACGAGCAGTACTTC

length: 13
D: -
size: -
J: TRBJ1-6
V: TRBV28
CDR3: CASSPLAPSPLHF
DNA: TGTGCCAGCAGCCCCCTGGCCCCAAGTCCCCTCCACTTT

length: 14
D: -
size: few
J: TRBJ1-1
V: TRBV6-5
CDR3: CASSFGHLNTEAFF
DNA: TGTGCCAGCAGTTTTGGACATTTGAACACTGAAGCTTTCTTT

length: 13
D: TRBD1
size: -
J: TRBJ1-1
V: TRBV6-5
CDR3: CASSYSRQGEAFF
DNA: TGTGCCAGCAGTTACTCCCGACAGGGGGAAGCTTTCTTT

length: 14
D: -
size: -
J: TRBJ2-1
V: TRBV2
CDR3: CASTPRVGGNEQFF
DNA: TGTGCCAGCACCCCGAGGGTGGGAGGCAATGAGCAGTTCTTC

length: 14
D: -
size: -
J: TRBJ2-3
V: TRBV7-9
CDR3: CASSLEQYTDTQYF
DNA: TGTGCCAGCAGCTTAGAACAGTACACAGATACGCAGTATTTT

length: 16
D: TRBD2
size: -
J: TRBJ2-3
V: TRBV5-1
CDR3: CASSLGASGVTDTQYF
DNA: TGCGCCAGCAGCCTGGGGGCTAGCGGGGTCACAGATACGCAGTATTTT

length: 17
D: -
size: -
J: TRBJ2-7
V: TRBV21-1
CDR3: CASCDYRDREKSHEQYF
DNA: TGTGCCAGCTGCGATTATCGGGACAGGGAAAAGTCCCACGAGCAGTACTTC

length: 15
D: TRBD2
size: -
J: TRBJ2-3
V: TRBV4-2
CDR3: CASSQGGGETDTQYF
DNA: TGTGCCAGCAGCCAAGGCGGGGGAGAGACAGATACGCAGTATTTT

length: 13
D: -
size: once
J: TRBJ1-1
V: TRBV6-5
CDR3: CASRARGGTEAFF
DNA: TGTGCCAGCAGAGCTAGGGGGGGCACTGAAGCTTTCTTT

length: 15
D: TRBD1
size: -
J: TRBJ2-1
V: TRBV7-2
CDR3: CASSLFPGQYNEQFF
DNA: TGTGCCAGCAGCTTATTCCCGGGACAGTACAATGAGCAGTTCTTC

length: 16
D: -
size: -
J: TRBJ2-2
V: TRBV5-1
CDR3: CASSLDPGASTGELFF
DNA: TGCGCCAGCAGCTTGGATCCAGGGGCAAGCACCGGGGAGCTGTTTTTT

length: 16
D: TRBD1
size: few
J: TRBJ1-4
V: TRBV28
CDR3: CASSLQDRDGGEKLFF
DNA: TGTGCCAGCAGTTTACAAGACAGGGACGGGGGTGAAAAACTGTTTTTT

length: 13
D: -
size: -
J: TRBJ1-4
V: TRBV10-3
CDR3: CAISGQTNEKLFF
DNA: TGTGCCATCAGTGGACAGACTAATGAAAAACTGTTTTTT

length: 14
D: TRBD1
size: -
J: TRBJ1-4
V: TRBV4-1
CDR3: CASSQTGVNEKLFF
DNA: TGCGCCAGCAGCCAGACAGGGGTTAATGAAAAACTGTTTTTT

length: 13
D: TRBD1
size: -
J: TRBJ1-1
V: TRBV5-1
CDR3: CASRGQMNTEAFF
DNA: TGCGCCAGCAGGGGACAGATGAACACTGAAGCTTTCTTT

length: 15
D: -
size: -
J: TRBJ1-5
V: TRBV4-1
CDR3: CASSQAGAGNQPQHF
DNA: TGCGCCAGCAGCCAAGCTGGGGCTGGCAATCAGCCCCAGCATTTT

length: 17
D: TRBD1
size: -
J: TRBJ2-3
V: TRBV19
CDR3: CASSPIVTGGGTDTQYF
DNA: TGTGCCAGTAGTCCAATCGTGACAGGGGGCGGCACAGATACGCAGTATTTT

length: 15
D: -
size: -
J: TRBJ1-2
V: TRBV7-9
CDR3: CASSRSGGLDYGYTF
DNA: TGTGCCAGCAGCCGCAGCGGAGGTCTCGACTATGGCTACACCTTC

length: 14
D: -
size: few
J: TRBJ1-2
V: TRBV2
CDR3: CASRESGSPYGYTF
DNA: TGTGCCAGCAGGGAGAGCGGGTCCCCCTATGGCTACACCTTC

length: 15
D: TRBD1
size: -
J: TRBJ1-1
V: TRBV4-1
CDR3: CASSRSGQGGPEAFF
DNA: TGCGCCAGCAGCCGCTCCGGACAGGGTGGGCCTGAAGCTTTCTTT

length: 15
D: TRBD1
size: -
J: TRBJ1-4
V: TRBV6-5
CDR3: CASSRRQGGDEKLFF
DNA: TGTGCCAGCAGTCGTAGACAGGGGGGGGATGAAAAACTGTTTTTT

length: 17
D: TRBD2
size: -
J: TRBJ2-3
V: TRBV6-4
CDR3: CASRGLAGRTSTDTQYF
DNA: TGTGCCAGCAGAGGACTAGCGGGGCGGACTAGCACAGATACGCAGTATTTT

length: 14
D: TRBD1
size: -
J: TRBJ2-3
V: TRBV7-9
CDR3: CASSWTGSADTQYF
DNA: TGTGCCAGCAGCTGGACAGGGAGCGCAGATACGCAGTATTTT

length: 15
D: -
size: few
J: TRBJ1-4
V: TRBV6-6
CDR3: CASSYNSGTSEKLFF
DNA: TGTGCCAGCAGTTACAACTCGGGGACATCCGAAAAACTGTTTTTT

length: 14
D: -
size: few
J: TRBJ1-3
V: TRBV28
CDR3: CASRSGTSGNTIYF
DNA: TGTGCCAGCAGATCAGGAACGTCTGGAAACACCATATATTTT

length: 11
D: -
size: -
J: TRBJ1-1
V: TRBV2
CDR3: CASRETAKAFF
DNA: TGTGCCAGCAGGGAGACAGCGAAAGCTTTCTTT

length: 15
D: -
size: -
J: TRBJ1-3
V: TRBV6-5
CDR3: CASSYSFSSGNTIYF
DNA: TGTGCCAGCAGTTACTCGTTCAGCTCTGGAAACACCATATATTTT

length: 14
D: -
size: few
J: TRBJ2-1
V: TRBV7-9
CDR3: CASSLLGGSDEQFF
DNA: TGTGCCAGCAGCTTACTTGGGGGCAGTGATGAGCAGTTCTTC

length: 12
D: -
size: -
J: TRBJ1-1
V: TRBV30
CDR3: CAWKTVNTEAFF
DNA: TGTGCCTGGAAGACAGTGAACACTGAAGCTTTCTTT

length: 15
D: -
size: -
J: TRBJ2-7
V: TRBV7-2
CDR3: CASSLGSSIAYEQYF
DNA: TGTGCCAGCAGCTTAGGCTCTAGCATCGCCTACGAGCAGTACTTC

length: 13
D: -
size: few
J: TRBJ2-1
V: TRBV5-1
CDR3: CASSPDSFNEQFF
DNA: TGCGCCAGCAGCCCGGACAGTTTCAATGAGCAGTTCTTC